Reported below is one T cell receptor (beta chain). This specimen belongs to a study of T-cell memory formation after mild COVID-19. Trimming took 1 base from V and 5 from J; bases not matched to a gene: 5. Germline CDR1 DFQATT, CDR2 SNEGSKA (reference sequence). This CDR3 spans 15 amino acids. TCRdb reanalysed the 5' RACE reads using MiXCR and keeps one entry per CDR3 protein. The repertoire holds hundreds of thousands of distinct CDR3 sequences, with 23% as singletons. The specimen sequenced was PBMCs or a T cell subset sorted from them (not recorded which). This TCR was sampled from an adult woman who had mild COVID-19 (a few samples of this study predate the infection). Cell type and time point are not known. The rearrangement links TRBV20-1 to TRBJ1-6; 7 nucleotides align to TRBD1. The CDR3 here is CSARGRQGDNSPLHF. The DNA for the CDR3 is TGCAGTGCTAGAGGCCGACAGGGAGATAATTCACCCCTCCACTTT.